This T cell receptor beta chain was documented in a study of breast tumors, draining lymph nodes, adjacent tissues. Study-wide results and caveats: Tumors had less TCR diversity than lymph nodes, more than nontumor tissue.

V shed 4 bases, J shed 9 bases, and the junction held 9 bases outside the gene matches. Germline CDR1 MNHNY, CDR2 SVGAGI (reference sequence). CDR3 length: 14 residues. TCRdb analysed the multiplex PCR reads with MiXCR anew, one entry per CDR3 protein. Altogether under 85,000 distinct CDR3 sequences are present, approximately 19% being singletons, with the ten largest covering about 2.2%. This clonotype was recorded at least ten times. Antigen specificity is unknown. Samples came from axillary lymph nodes draining the breast cancer. The TCR sequence derives from a female donor with breast cancer. Some clones in this sample may be carry-over from other donors' samples. Sequenced input: axillary lymph node tissue. The V gene is TRBV6-6, the J gene TRBJ1-5; 7 bases map to TRBD1. The CDR3: CASSSNTGEGPQHF. The CDR3 DNA reads TGTGCCAGCAGTTCCAATACAGGGGAGGGGCCCCAGCATTTT.